This T cell receptor beta chain was recovered during a study of blood T cell repertoires in COVID-19. Study background: T cells, B-cell-depleted T cells, or PBMCs provided the cDNA or gDNA that served as material.

Profiling relied on immunoSEQ multiplex PCR, and the TCRdb table lists in-frame clones only, not all of them. This sample carries approximately 59,000 clones, 85% to 90% of them seen once, and the ten largest clones take approximately 4.5%. V was clipped by 8 bases and J by 5 bases; unmatched bases: 7. The CDR3 extends over 13 amino acids. CDR1 is LNHDA, CDR2 SQIVND, per germline (reference sequence). Sample: peripheral blood. V is TRBV19 and J is TRBJ2-7, with 9 bases fitting TRBD1. The receptor was derived from a man aged 40-49 years with active COVID-19. DNA for the CDR3: TGTGCCAGTCAAGTACAGGGGGCTCACGAGCAGTACTTC. Residues: CASQVQGAHEQYF. Variable domain in full (rest from reference TRBV19 and TRBJ2-7): DGGITQSPKYLFRKEGQNVTLSCEQNLNHDAMYWYRQDPGQGLRLIYYSQIVNDFQKGDIAEGYSVSREKKESFPLTVTSAQKNPTAFYLCASQVQGAHEQYFGPGTRLTVT.